Listed here are 14 T cell receptor beta chains from one sample, sequenced in a study of cytomegalovirus exposure and HLA in healthy donors. TCRdb keeps only in-frame clones here, not all; method: immunoSEQ multiplex PCR. The sample yields some 150,000 clones, 86% seen once. Sequencing was done on a sample of PBMCs. The receptors shown here come from a human donor in good health.

The chain has TRBV10-3 and TRBJ2-7; possibly TRBD1 for D (6 bases). The V end lost 3 bases, the J end lost 7 bases, and 19 bases lay between the germline ends. The germline V gene has CDR1 ENHRY and CDR2 SYGVKD. The length of the CDR3 is 15 residues. CDR3 nucleotide sequence: TGTGCCATCAGTGACCCCGGACAGTTAGCGTATGAGCAGTACTTC. This encodes CAISDPGQLAYEQYF.

The chain has TRBV7-8 and TRBJ1-5, with TRBD1 matching 7 bases. CDR1 is SGHVS and CDR2 is FQNEAQ in the germline V gene. The CDR3 extends over 16 amino acids. V dropped 5 bases and J dropped 3; count of bases not matched to a gene: 10. The CDR3 sequence is CASSLGRGQFNQPQHF. As DNA, the CDR3 is TGTGCCAGCAGCCTAGGTCGGGGACAGTTCAATCAGCCCCAGCATTTT.

This chain joins TRBV6-6 and TRBJ2-3, with no clear D. Per germline, CDR1 MNHNY and CDR2 SVGAGI (reference sequence). V was clipped by 2 bases and J by 4 bases, with 7 bases between them. The CDR3 length is 13 residues. In nucleotides, the CDR3 is TGTGCCAGCAGTTACGGAGATCCAGATACGCAGTATTTT. Translation: CASSYGDPDTQYF.

This sequence joins TRBV6-1 and TRBJ1-2; 10 bases align to TRBD1. Germline CDR1 is MNHNS and CDR2 is SASEGT. The V and J ends lost 4 bases and 8 bases, in that order; junction bases with no gene match: 10. This CDR3 contains 15 residues. CDR3 in DNA: TGTGCCAGCAGTGGACGACAGGGGGCGCCTGTAGGCTACACCTTC. This sequence encodes CASSGRQGAPVGYTF.

V is TRBV5-4 and J is TRBJ2-2, with D maybe TRBD1 (7 bases). Per the germline V gene, CDR1 is SGHNT and CDR2 is YYREEE (reference sequence). Trimming cost V 3 bases and J 1 base, with 10 bases left between them. The CDR3 has 15 residues. The CDR3, as DNA: TGTGCCAGCAGCTGGGGGGACAGGAACACCGGGGAGCTGTTTTTT. It specifies CASSWGDRNTGELFF.

The rearrangement joins TRBV29-1 to TRBJ1-2, with a tentative D call TRBD1 (5 bases). Germline CDR1 and CDR2: SQVTM and ANQGSEA. The CDR3 spans 16 residues. Trimming pared 4 bases from V and 0 bases from J, leaving 18 bases between. Here the CDR3 DNA reads TGCAGCGTTGTCTTAGGGGCCAGGTCTGCTAACTATGGCTACACCTTC. This gives the protein CSVVLGARSANYGYTF.

The chain recombines TRBV7-3 with TRBJ2-7; TRBD1 agrees at 11 bases. The germline V gene encodes CDR1 SGHTA and CDR2 FQGTGA. With V trimmed by 5 bases and J by 5 bases, 5 bases remained unmatched. The CDR3 sequence is 14 residues long. The CDR3 sequence is CASSQGQGVHEQYF. The CDR3 DNA sequence: TGTGCCAGCAGCCAGGGACAGGGGGTCCACGAGCAGTACTTC.

The V call is TRBV13, the J call TRBJ2-7; 11 bases match TRBD1. Per germline, CDR1 PRHDT and CDR2 FYEKMQ (reference sequence). The CDR3 runs to 16 residues. Trimming took 0 bases from V and 3 from J; bases not matched to a gene: 4. DNA of the CDR3: TGTGCCAGCAGCTTAGGATCCGGGACAGGGGGCTACGAGCAGTACTTC. Translating it yields CASSLGSGTGGYEQYF.

The rearrangement uses TRBV7-9 and TRBJ2-5, with D possibly matching TRBD1 (6 bases). V lost 1 base to trimming and J lost 2 bases, with 14 bases between them. The CDR3 is 16 amino acids. Germline V gives CDR1 SEHNR, CDR2 FQNEAQ (reference sequence). The CDR3 sequence is CASSLVGRQAQETQYF. For the CDR3, the DNA is TGTGCCAGCAGCTTAGTAGGCCGACAGGCACAAGAGACCCAGTACTTC.

The J gene is TRBJ1-5, the V gene TRBV19, with TRBD1 identical over 10 bases. The trim removed 5 bases at V and 6 bases at J, leaving 10 bases unmatched. Looked up from germline, CDR1 is LNHDA and CDR2 is SQIVND (reference sequence). This CDR3 contains 16 residues. CDR3 protein: CASSLPGQGSRQPQHF. The CDR3 DNA reads TGTGCCAGTAGTCTTCCGGGACAGGGGTCCCGTCAGCCCCAGCATTTT.

This clone was counted many times. The V call is TRBV7-9, the J call TRBJ1-1; 7 bases map to TRBD1. Germline values: CDR1 SEHNR, CDR2 FQNEAQ (reference sequence). CDR3 length: 14 residues. The ends lost 0 bases at V and 7 bases at J; junction bases unmatched: 5. The CDR3 sequence is CASSLARQGNEAFF. CDR3 sequence (DNA): TGTGCCAGCAGCTTAGCTAGACAGGGCAATGAAGCTTTCTTT.

The gene calls are TRBV28 and TRBJ1-5; 8 bases fit TRBD1. V was pared by 3 bases and J by 0 bases, with 13 bases of the junction left unmatched. Germline values: CDR1 MDHEN, CDR2 SYDVKM. This CDR3 spans 19 amino acids. CDR3 loop: CASSFPLGTGRNSNQPQHF. The CDR3 region has the DNA TGTGCCAGCAGTTTTCCCCTCGGGACAGGTCGGAATAGCAATCAGCCCCAGCATTTT.

In its sample, this clone was seen once. The chain joins TRBV6-7 to TRBJ1-2; D is unresolved. TRBV6-7 is designated an ORF whose function remains uncertain. The V end lost 5 bases, the J end lost 5 bases, and 21 bases lay between the germline ends. This CDR3 has 16 amino acids. CDR3 loop: CASSNTTNILLYGYTF. CDR3 DNA: TGTGCCAGCAGTAACACCACCAACATCCTCTTATATGGCTACACCTTC.

This clone was counted once. This chain joins TRBV5-1 and TRBJ2-1; 9 bases align to TRBD2. Trimming cost V 0 bases and J 6 bases; bases outside gene matches: 4. This CDR3 has 15 residues. Germline values: CDR1 SGHRS, CDR2 YFSETQ. In nucleotides, the CDR3 is TGCGCCAGCAGCTTGGACGGCGGGAGGGGCAATGAGCAGTTCTTC. It specifies CASSLDGGRGNEQFF.